This TCR beta chain was profiled in a study of blood T cell repertoires in COVID-19. Study information: The analysed material was cDNA or gDNA that came from T cells, B-cell-depleted T cells, or PBMCs.

Method: immunoSEQ multiplex PCR; TCRdb's copy keeps in-frame clones and lacks some. Here the sample spans 350,000 to 450,000 clones, 75% to 90% being singletons. Those enrolled in Seattle joined during active infection and were followed longitudinally afterward. V was shortened by 5 bases and J by 0 bases, with 14 bases between the two germline ends. Germline V gene sequence: CDR1 SGHTA, CDR2 FQGNSA. The CDR3 runs 16 residues. Sequencing input: peripheral blood. The chain couples TRBV7-2 to TRBJ1-3; D may be TRBD1 (6 bases). The clonotype comes from an older woman with COVID-19, enrolled during active disease. CDR3 amino acids: CASSVDGTSSGNTIYF. CDR3 coding DNA: TGTGCCAGCAGCGTAGATGGGACAAGCTCTGGAAACACCATATATTTT. Full variable domain (missing parts from reference TRBV7-2 and TRBJ1-3): GAGVSQSPSNKVTEKGKDVELRCDPISGHTALYWYRQSLGQGLEFLIYFQGNSAPDKSGLPSDRFSAERTGGSVSTLTIQRTQQEDSAVYLCASSVDGTSSGNTIYFGEGSWLTVV.